The subject of this entry is one TCR beta chain. TCRdb re-derived calls from the reads in MiXCR, one entry per CDR3 protein. The profile covers approximately 100,000 distinct CDR3 sequences, with less than 40% appearing a single time and approximately 2.2% taken by the ten largest. Germline trimming cut 6 bases from V and 1 base from J; bases unmatched to any gene: 5. CDR1 is LNHDA, CDR2 SQIVND, per germline (reference sequence). The CDR3 covers 15 residues. The data are from a study of type 1 regulatory T cells. The genes are TRBV19 and TRBJ2-1, with TRBD2 matching over 8 bases. The sequenced sample consisted of CD4+ T cells, either the whole sample or a sorted fraction (not recorded which). The source is a human donor in good health. CDR3 residues: CASRRSSGSYNEQFF. The CDR3 nucleotides read TGTGCCAGTAGAAGGTCTAGCGGGTCCTACAATGAGCAGTTCTTC. The whole variable domain, filled in from reference TRBV19 and TRBJ2-1, reads DGGITQSPKYLFRKEGQNVTLSCEQNLNHDAMYWYRQDPGQGLRLIYYSQIVNDFQKGDIAEGYSVSREKKESFPLTVTSAQKNPTAFYLCASRRSSGSYNEQFFGPGTRLTVL.